The 22 T cell receptor beta chains below all came from one sample that was sequenced in a study of PD-1 blockade in classical Hodgkin lymphoma. The time point: cycle 4 day 1 (C4D1), after 6 weeks of nivolumab. Brentuximab vedotin exposure varied, and every patient relapsed after autologous stem cell transplantation. Negative selection with magnetic separation was used to purify CD4+ T cells from thawed PBMCs. TCRdb's table, derived via immunoSEQ multiplex PCR, lists solely in-frame clones and lacks some. The sample lists 20,000 or so clones; approximately 82% were seen once. Sequenced here: CD4+ T cells from blood, sampled before the fourth cycle of nivolumab. The receptors were sampled from a human donor with classical Hodgkin lymphoma.

This clone was seen only a few times. The chain is built from TRBV11-2 and TRBJ1-2, with unresolved D. The V gene lost 5 bases and the J gene lost 1 base, with 8 bases spanning the gap. The CDR3 runs to 13 residues. In germline, CDR1 is SGHAT, CDR2 FQNNGV. The CDR3 loop is CASSPQNNYGYTF. The CDR3 DNA sequence: TGTGCCAGCAGCCCCCAGAATAACTATGGCTACACCTTC.

This chain links TRBV28 with TRBJ1-5, with D perhaps TRBD1 (6 bases). CDR1 MDHEN and CDR2 SYDVKM come from the germline V gene. V lost 7 bases and J lost 2, with 15 bases in between. This CDR3 has 15 amino acids. CDR3 nucleotide sequence: TGTGCCAGCACCCAACAGGGTTGGCGCAATCAGCCCCAGCATTTT. Its translation is CASTQQGWRNQPQHF.

The chain joins TRBV5-6 to TRBJ1-6, with 9 bases lining up with TRBD1. CDR3 length: 14 residues. Trimming took 3 bases from V and 9 from J; bases not matched to a gene: 4. The germline gives CDR1 SGHDT, CDR2 YYEEEE. CDR3 protein: CASSWTGDTSPLHF. DNA of the CDR3: TGTGCCAGCAGCTGGACAGGGGACACTTCACCCCTCCACTTT.

The chain couples TRBV14 to TRBJ2-1, with a tentative D call TRBD2 (6 bases). Germline V gene lookup returns CDR1 SGHDN and CDR2 FVKESK. The CDR3 consists of 17 residues. Between the trimmed V and J ends, which lost 1 base and 5 bases, there was a span of 18 bases. CDR3 coding DNA: TGTGCCAGCAGCCAAGTACGCCCTAGCGACATCCACAATGAGCAGTTCTTC. Residues: CASSQVRPSDIHNEQFF.

This clone turned up a few times. This chain's CDR3 is CASSYPTGIGNEKLFF. The CDR3 region has the DNA TGTGCCAGCAGTTATCCCACAGGGATTGGGAATGAAAAACTGTTTTTT. The chain uses TRBV6-6 and TRBJ1-4; tentative D call: TRBD1 (6 bases). The CDR3 runs to 16 residues. Trimming removed 3 bases from V and 5 bases from J, with 16 bases in between. CDR1 and CDR2 (germline): MNHNY, SVGAGI (reference sequence).

The chain combines TRBV19 with TRBJ2-5, with TRBD2 identical over 9 bases. V dropped 4 bases and J dropped 5; count of bases not matched to a gene: 14. Germline V gene sequence: CDR1 LNHDA, CDR2 SQIVND (reference sequence). The CDR3 is 17 amino acids. The CDR3 loop reads CASSTRGSLAGWETQYF. The CDR3 coding sequence is TGTGCCAGTAGTACCCGGGGTAGTCTAGCGGGGTGGGAGACCCAGTACTTC.

V usage is TRBV6-1 and J usage is TRBJ2-7; the D gene could be TRBD1 or TRBD2 (5 bases each). The V gene lost 5 bases and the J gene lost 6 bases, with 17 bases spanning the gap. The CDR3 contains 14 residues. From germline, CDR1 is MNHNS and CDR2 SASEGT. The CDR3: CASSKKGSSVEQYF. The CDR3, as DNA: TGTGCCAGCAGTAAAAAGGGGAGTTCGGTCGAGCAGTACTTC.

For this clone: One end of the junction varies from germline; a read error may be responsible. The rearrangement uses TRBV6-1 and TRBJ2-5; D might be TRBD2 (5 bases). The length of the CDR3 is 15 residues. The germline CDR1 and CDR2 sequences are MNHNS and SASEGT. The CDR3 here is CASSDFGEPREAQYF. The DNA of the CDR3 is TGTGCCAGCAGTGATTTCGGGGAACCAAGAGAGGCCCAGTACTTC.

This clone was observed a few times. This sequence joins TRBV7-9 and TRBJ2-1, with D hard to call. Germline values: CDR1 SEHNR, CDR2 FQNEAQ (reference sequence). This CDR3 has 13 amino acids. With 2 bases removed from V and 6 bases from J, the gap between germline ends came to 8 bases. The CDR3 DNA reads as TGTGCCAGCAGCTTACACGAGAGCAATGAGCAGTTCTTC. As protein: CASSLHESNEQFF.

The chain carries TRBV19 and TRBJ2-5; tentative D call: TRBD2 (5 bases). The V gene's germline CDR1 is LNHDA and CDR2 SQIVND (reference sequence). V dropped 8 bases and J dropped 4 bases, with 14 bases sitting between them. This CDR3 has 13 residues. CDR3 nucleotides: TGTGCCAGTGGGGTCGGGGTAAGAGAGACCCAGTACTTC. Protein product: CASGVGVRETQYF.

The V gene is TRBV2, the J gene TRBJ2-3, with a weak D call TRBD2 (5 bases). The CDR3 runs 13 residues. Germline V gene lookup returns CDR1 SNHLY and CDR2 FYNNEI. Trimming removed 6 bases from V and 2 bases from J, with 9 bases in between. The CDR3 here is CASRPRATDTQYF. The CDR3 DNA sequence: TGTGCCAGCAGACCGAGGGCCACAGATACGCAGTATTTT.

This rearrangement joins TRBV18 to TRBJ1-1, with D possibly being TRBD1 (6 bases). The CDR3 covers 11 residues. The V end was cut by 6 bases, the J end by 10 bases, with 12 bases between. Germline values: CDR1 KGHSH, CDR2 LQKENI. The CDR3 loop reads CASSQGLGAFF. The CDR3 nucleotides read TGTGCCAGCTCCCAGGGGTTGGGAGCTTTCTTT.

This clone has just a few counts. The chain couples TRBV7-8 to TRBJ1-1; no reliable D call. Trimming removed 6 bases at V and 8 bases at J, with 13 bases between. There are 12 residues in the CDR3. Germline CDR1 is SGHVS and CDR2 is FQNEAQ. The CDR3 loop reads CASSGGGREAFF. CDR3 in DNA: TGTGCCAGCAGTGGAGGTGGCAGGGAAGCTTTCTTT.

This chain connects TRBV25-1 to TRBJ2-2; the match to TRBD2 covers 10 bases. Trimming removed 5 bases from V and 5 bases from J; junction bases left unmatched: 5. The CDR3 contains 15 residues. The germline V gene encodes CDR1 MGHDK and CDR2 SYGVNS. CDR3 bases: TGTGCCAGCAGTCCGGCTAGCGGGAGTACCGGGGAGCTGTTTTTT. Amino acids: CASSPASGSTGELFF.

The chain links TRBV28 to TRBJ2-7; D ambiguous. Looked up from germline, CDR1 is MDHEN and CDR2 is SYDVKM. Trimming pared 7 bases from V and 6 bases from J, leaving 19 bases between. The CDR3 consists of 14 residues. In nucleotides, the CDR3 is TGTGCCAGCAATGCTGTGTTGGGTCTGAGCGAGCAGTACTTC. This translates into CASNAVLGLSEQYF. The whole variable domain, filled in from reference TRBV28 and TRBJ2-7, reads DVKVTQSSRYLVKRTGEKVFLECVQDMDHENMFWYRQDPGLGLRLIYFSYDVKMKEKGDIPEGYSVSREKKERFSLILESASTNQTSMYLCASNAVLGLSEQYFGPGTRLTVT.

The CDR3 sequence is CASSARRAFYNEQFF. Here the CDR3 DNA reads TGTGCCAGCAGCGCAAGGAGGGCCTTCTACAATGAGCAGTTCTTC. The gene calls are TRBV7-2 and TRBJ2-1, with a weak D call TRBD2 (6 bases). The V end lost 5 bases, the J end lost 3 bases, and 14 bases lay between the germline ends. This CDR3 has 15 residues. Germline CDR1 reads SGHTA; CDR2 reads FQGNSA.

The rearrangement links TRBV10-3 to TRBJ2-1; D is perhaps TRBD2 (8 bases). Trimming removed 3 bases at V and 7 bases at J, with 19 bases between. Looked up from germline, CDR1 is ENHRY and CDR2 is SYGVKD. The length of the CDR3 is 16 residues. The CDR3 reads CAISERGLAGLNEQFF. CDR3 DNA: TGTGCCATCAGTGAAAGGGGGCTAGCGGGTTTAAATGAGCAGTTCTTC.

The chain links TRBV12-5 to TRBJ2-1; possibly TRBD1 or TRBD2 for D (6 bases each). This CDR3 has 18 amino acids. The ends were cut back, 0 bases at V and 0 bases at J, with 15 bases in the middle. Germline values: CDR1 LGHNT, CDR2 FRNRAP. CDR3 nucleotides: TGTGCTAGTGGTTTGGTACAGGGTGGTAGCGGCTCCTACAATGAGCAGTTCTTC. Amino acids: CASGLVQGGSGSYNEQFF.

V and J are TRBV28 and TRBJ1-2, with D tentatively TRBD1 (5 bases). The CDR3 covers 13 residues. Trimming shortened V by 3 bases and J by 5 bases, and 10 bases separated the two germline ends. The V gene's germline CDR1 is MDHEN and CDR2 SYDVKM. DNA for the CDR3: TGTGCCAGCAGTTTGGCAGGGCCTTATGGCTACACCTTC. Translated: CASSLAGPYGYTF.

The rearrangement joins TRBV7-9 to TRBJ1-2; D may be TRBD1 (5 bases). With 6 bases removed from V and 4 bases from J, the gap between germline ends came to 12 bases. The CDR3 spans 13 residues. Germline CDR1 SEHNR, CDR2 FQNEAQ (reference sequence). The CDR3 DNA reads as TGTGCCAGCAGTTATGGGGGAAGCTATGGCTACACCTTC. Protein: CASSYGGSYGYTF.

V gene TRBV5-6 combines with J gene TRBJ1-5; D may be TRBD1 (6 bases). The CDR3 length is 15 residues. Trimming took 4 bases from V and 0 from J, leaving 11 bases between them. Germline assignment: CDR1 SGHDT and CDR2 YYEEEE. The CDR3 DNA sequence: TGTGCCAGCAGCCCAGGGGTATATAGCAATCAGCCCCAGCATTTT. Its protein is CASSPGVYSNQPQHF.

As for this clone: The junction shows a germline mismatch at one end, possibly a read error. This chain links TRBV7-7 with TRBJ1-6; 7 bases are shared with TRBD1. Germline V gene lookup returns CDR1 SSHAT and CDR2 FNYEAQ (reference sequence). This CDR3 region has 16 residues. This chain's CDR3 is CASSLELDRRTAPLHF. CDR3 nucleotide sequence: TGTGCTAGCAGCTTAGAACTGGACAGGCGAACGGCACCCCTCCACTTT.